This TCR beta chain was recorded in a study of T cells in Graves' hyperthyroidism and ophthalmopathy. Overall study results and limits: Classification by a 13 V-J model distinguished ophthalmopathy from stable hyperthyroidism.

Uncontrolled infection, other autoimmune disease, pregnancy or lactation disqualified patients from enrolment. CDR3 length: 15 amino acids. Germline lookup yields CDR1 MDHEN and CDR2 SYDVKM. V was clipped by 10 bases and J by 1 base, with 17 bases between them. There were TCR beta CDR3 regions amplified from RNA transcripts. First-round RT-PCR of the TCR CDR3 relied on the HTBI primer set. From the multiplex PCR reads, TCRdb called clonotypes with MiXCR, one entry per CDR3 protein. The sample records roughly 570,000 distinct CDR3 sequences, about half being singletons. A note on this clonotype: No antigen is known for it.

Sequencing was carried out using peripheral blood or thyroid tissue (not recorded which). The sequence was collected from an adult woman with Graves' disease, either hyperthyroidism or ophthalmopathy (not recorded which). The rearrangement joins TRBV28 to TRBJ1-5; TRBD1 might be the D (6 bases). The DNA for the CDR3 is TGTGCCACAGGGGACTTAGGAGGGAGCAATCAGCCCCAGCATTTT. Its translation: CATGDLGGSNQPQHF.